Given below is one T cell receptor (beta chain) in context. What it binds is not known. The authors sorted CD4+ naive, central memory, regulatory and stem cell-like memory cells via CD45RO/CCR7/CD25/CD127/CD95/CD27. The sample originates from a study of beta chain features in type 1 diabetes. About the research overall: Examined across all samples were some 110 million sorted cells. Overall study results and limits: Type 1 diabetes patients had VDJ junctions that carried fewer insertions and more deletions.

Sequencing targeted expressed TCRB transcripts, as all isolated RNA had been reverse transcribed. Only in-frame clones appear in the TCRdb table, and some are missing; sequencing was by immunoSEQ multiplex PCR. Of around 300,000 clones in the sample, roughly 9.6% were seen once. V gave up 3 bases and J gave up 2 bases; unmatched junction bases: 10. The germline V gene has CDR1 SGHNT and CDR2 YYREEE (reference sequence). CDR3 length: 18 amino acids. This rearrangement joins TRBV5-4 to TRBJ2-6; 8 bases are shared with TRBD1. This sequence was found in a woman aged 25 to 39 in good health. The specimen was naive CD4+ T cells from blood. The CDR3 sequence: CASSSGPAGGTGANVLTF. The CDR3 DNA reads as TGTGCCAGCAGCTCGGGGCCCGCAGGGGGCACTGGGGCCAACGTCCTGACTTTC.